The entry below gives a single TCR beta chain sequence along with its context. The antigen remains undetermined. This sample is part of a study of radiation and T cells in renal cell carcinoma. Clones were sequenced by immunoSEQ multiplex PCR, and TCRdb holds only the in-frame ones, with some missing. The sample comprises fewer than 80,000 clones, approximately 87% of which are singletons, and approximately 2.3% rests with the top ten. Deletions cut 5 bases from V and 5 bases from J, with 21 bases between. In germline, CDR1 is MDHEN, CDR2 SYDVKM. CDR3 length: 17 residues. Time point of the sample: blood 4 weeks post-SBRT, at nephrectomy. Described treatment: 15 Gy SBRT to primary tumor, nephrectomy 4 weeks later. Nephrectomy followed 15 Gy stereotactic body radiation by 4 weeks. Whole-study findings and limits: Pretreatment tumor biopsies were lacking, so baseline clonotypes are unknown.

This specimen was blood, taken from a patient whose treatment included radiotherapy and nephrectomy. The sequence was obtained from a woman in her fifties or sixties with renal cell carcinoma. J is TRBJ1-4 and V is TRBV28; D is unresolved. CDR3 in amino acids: CASSPRPVWEKNEKLFF. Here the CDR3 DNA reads TGTGCCAGCAGTCCCCGACCGGTCTGGGAAAAGAATGAAAAACTGTTTTTT. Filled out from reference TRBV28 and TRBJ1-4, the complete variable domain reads DVKVTQSSRYLVKRTGEKVFLECVQDMDHENMFWYRQDPGLGLRLIYFSYDVKMKEKGDIPEGYSVSREKKERFSLILESASTNQTSMYLCASSPRPVWEKNEKLFFGSGTQLSVL.